The 19 T cell receptor beta chains below come from one sample, sequenced in a study of cytomegalovirus exposure and HLA in healthy donors. The PCR was carried out with 60 Vbeta primers and 13 Jbeta primers. TCRdb's copy holds only in-frame clones and misses some; the assay was immunoSEQ multiplex PCR. There are some 180,000 clones in the sample; 65% to 85% occur only once, and about 1.4% lies in the top ten. The sample was PBMCs. All receptors come from a girl aged 5-17 years in good health and CMV-seropositive.

The chain links TRBV7-2 to TRBJ1-2; TRBD1 aligns across 7 bases. Germline lookup yields CDR1 SGHTA and CDR2 FQGNSA. The CDR3 totals 14 residues. The trim removed 4 bases at V and 2 bases at J, leaving 4 bases unmatched. The CDR3 sequence is CASSSNRGNYGYTF. The CDR3, as DNA: TGTGCCAGCAGCTCCAACAGGGGAAACTATGGCTACACCTTC.

The CDR3 coding sequence is TGTGCCAGCAGTTTAAGTCTAGCGAGCACCGGGGAGCTGTTTTTT. The encoded protein is CASSLSLASTGELFF. The V gene is TRBV27, the J gene TRBJ2-2, with TRBD2 as a possible D gene (6 bases). V was pared by 2 bases and J by 4 bases, with 11 bases between. The CDR3 runs 15 residues. The germline V gene encodes CDR1 MNHEY and CDR2 SMNVEV (reference sequence).

The rearrangement links TRBV6-6 to TRBJ1-1; D is undetermined. Looked up from germline, CDR1 is MNHNY and CDR2 is SVGAGI (reference sequence). Trimming removed 0 bases from V and 8 bases from J, with 13 bases in between. CDR3 length equals 14 residues. CDR3: CASSYSFRFLEAFF. The CDR3 nucleotides read TGTGCCAGCAGTTACTCCTTTAGATTTTTAGAAGCTTTCTTT.

The chain employs TRBV2 and TRBJ2-2; the D is unclear. CDR3 length: 13 residues. Germline V gene data show CDR1 as SNHLY and CDR2 as FYNNEI. Trimming left V 9 bases short and J 0 bases short, with 8 bases between. Here the CDR3 reads CASHPANTGELFF. CDR3 coding DNA: TGTGCCAGTCACCCGGCGAACACCGGGGAGCTGTTTTTT.

The chain combines TRBV25-1 with TRBJ2-3; no definite D call. This CDR3 has 14 amino acids. Germline CDR1 and CDR2: MGHDK and SYGVNS. The V end was cut by 10 bases, the J end by 0 bases, with 14 bases between. The CDR3 DNA reads TGTGCCACTGCAGAGCGCCGAAGCACAGATACGCAGTATTTT. It specifies CATAERRSTDTQYF. The whole variable domain, filled in from reference TRBV25-1 and TRBJ2-3, reads EADIYQTPRYLVIGTGKKITLECSQTMGHDKMYWYQQDPGMELHLIHYSYGVNSTEKGDLSSESTVSRIRTEHFPLTLESARPSHTSQYLCATAERRSTDTQYFGPGTRLTVL.

Regarding this clone: Distinct nucleotide sequences in the sample also encode this CDR3. This chain connects TRBV6-1 to TRBJ2-7; TRBD1 matches at 7 bases. Germline V gene data show CDR1 as MNHNS and CDR2 as SASEGT. After removal of 4 bases from V and 2 bases from J, the junction contained 2 bases not matched to a gene. The CDR3 spans 13 residues. The CDR3 DNA reads TGTGCCAGCAGTGTCGACAGGGCCTACGAGCAGTACTTC. Translated: CASSVDRAYEQYF.

The V call is TRBV5-6, the J call TRBJ2-4; 8 positions agree with TRBD2. From germline, CDR1 is SGHDT and CDR2 YYEEEE. Germline trimming cut 7 bases from V and 0 bases from J; bases unmatched to any gene: 6. The CDR3 has 15 residues. In DNA, the CDR3 is TGTGCCAGCCTTGAACGGGGGGGAGCCAAAAACATTCAGTACTTC. Translating gives CASLERGGAKNIQYF. Supplemented by reference TRBV5-6 and TRBJ2-4, the full variable domain reads DAGVTQSPTHLIKTRGQQVTLRCSPKSGHDTVSWYQQALGQGPQFIFQYYEEEERQRGNFPDRFSGHQFPNYSSELNVNALLLGDSALYLCASLERGGAKNIQYFGAGTRLSVL.

This clone appeared a few times. The rearrangement joins TRBV18 to TRBJ1-4; no definite D call. V lost 2 bases, J lost 8 bases, and 15 bases lay in between. The V gene's germline CDR1 is KGHSH and CDR2 LQKENI. This CDR3 is 15 amino acids long. CDR3 sequence: CASSPKAWEREKLFF. DNA of the CDR3: TGTGCCAGCTCACCAAAAGCCTGGGAGCGGGAAAAACTGTTTTTT.

This chain uses TRBV30 with TRBJ1-3; D remains ambiguous. The CDR3 has 12 residues. In germline, CDR1 is GTSNPN, CDR2 SVGIG (reference sequence). V dropped 4 bases and J dropped 0 bases, with 4 bases sitting between them. The CDR3 DNA sequence: TGTGCCTGGATACTCTCTGGAAACACCATATATTTT. Translation: CAWILSGNTIYF.

CDR3: CASSSGTGTPGELFF. For the CDR3, the DNA is TGTGCCAGCAGCTCCGGGACAGGTACACCCGGGGAGCTGTTTTTT. This chain joins TRBV13 and TRBJ2-2; 8 bases match TRBD1. The CDR3 is made up of 15 amino acids. The germline gives CDR1 PRHDT, CDR2 FYEKMQ (reference sequence). The V gene end was trimmed by 4 bases and the J gene end by 6 bases; junction bases not matched to a gene: 7.

This clone was detected only a few times. V usage is TRBV18 and J usage is TRBJ1-1; possibly TRBD1 for D (5 bases). CDR1 is KGHSH, CDR2 LQKENI, per germline. The CDR3 is 15 amino acids. Between the trimmed V and J ends, which lost 0 bases and 5 bases, there was a span of 13 bases. CDR3 sequence reads: CASSPPSGDATEAFF. The CDR3 coding sequence is TGTGCCAGCTCACCACCGTCGGGGGACGCGACTGAAGCTTTCTTT.

This chain links TRBV25-1 with TRBJ2-2, with no clear D. Trimming pared 1 base from V and 4 bases from J, leaving 7 bases between. In germline, CDR1 is MGHDK, CDR2 SYGVNS. CDR3 size: 14 residues. This chain's CDR3 is CASSELRSTGELFF. CDR3 sequence (DNA): TGTGCCAGCAGTGAATTGCGGTCCACCGGGGAGCTGTTTTTT.

The chain has TRBV10-1 and TRBJ2-7; D might be TRBD2 (6 bases). V was pared by 2 bases and J by 5 bases, with 13 bases between. The CDR3 extends over 14 amino acids. Germline CDR1 WNHNN, CDR2 SYGVQD (reference sequence). Here the CDR3 reads CASSEAGSGHEQYF. The CDR3 nucleotides read TGCGCCAGCAGTGAGGCCGGGAGCGGTCACGAGCAGTACTTC.

This clone was picked up one time. This specimen includes other DNA sequences encoding the same CDR3. The CDR3 DNA sequence: TGCGCCAGCAGCCCGGGACAGGGTGCCTACGAGCAGTACTTC. Amino acids: CASSPGQGAYEQYF. This chain connects TRBV5-1 to TRBJ2-7; 9 nucleotides agree with TRBD1. CDR3 length: 14 amino acids. V gave up 4 bases and J gave up 2 bases; unmatched junction bases: 4. Germline-derived CDR1 and CDR2 are SGHRS and YFSETQ.

V and J are TRBV18 and TRBJ2-7, with a weak D call TRBD1 (7 bases). Germline V gene sequence: CDR1 KGHSH, CDR2 LQKENI. Trimming removed 6 bases from V and 3 bases from J, with 15 bases in between. The CDR3 spans 14 residues. The CDR3 sequence is CASSRGTANYEQYF. As DNA, the CDR3 is TGTGCCAGCTCCCGCGGGACAGCTAACTACGAGCAGTACTTC.

The rearrangement joins TRBV12-5 to TRBJ1-2; D gene ambiguous. Looked up from germline, CDR1 is LGHNT and CDR2 is FRNRAP. This CDR3 spans 15 amino acids. The V end was cut by 6 bases, the J end by 2 bases, with 16 bases between. CDR3 loop: CASGYGRTGNYGYTF. For the CDR3, the DNA is TGTGCTAGTGGCTACGGTCGGACGGGGAACTATGGCTACACCTTC.

V usage is TRBV7-8 and J usage is TRBJ2-3, with 9 bases that match TRBD2. V lost 1 base and J lost 4; bases outside the gene matches: 6. CDR1 is SGHVS and CDR2 is FQNEAQ in the germline V gene. There are 16 residues in the CDR3. The CDR3 DNA sequence: TGTGCCAGCAGCTTAGTTGGGCGGGAGGGCTCAGATACGCAGTATTTT. Encoded protein: CASSLVGREGSDTQYF.

The chain uses TRBV11-2 and TRBJ1-1, with D perhaps TRBD1 (6 bases). Germline V lookup: CDR1 SGHAT, CDR2 FQNNGV. With 4 bases removed from V and 5 bases from J, the gap between germline ends came to 11 bases. The CDR3 has 13 amino acids. CDR3 nucleotide sequence: TGTGCCAGCAGCTCACAGGGATTAACTGAAGCTTTCTTT. Translating it yields CASSSQGLTEAFF.

This clone has more than one count but fewer than ten. V gene TRBV2 combines with J gene TRBJ1-4; no firm D call. V dropped 5 bases and J dropped 6 bases, with 4 bases sitting between them. Germline-derived CDR1 and CDR2 are SNHLY and FYNNEI. This CDR3 region has 11 residues. DNA of the CDR3: TGTGCCAGCAGTCTTGATGAAAAACTGTTTTTT. It yields the protein CASSLDEKLFF.